The 21 T cell receptor beta chains below come from one sample, sequenced in a study of shared clonotypes between healthy human individuals. Clones were read by immunoSEQ multiplex PCR, and TCRdb kept only the in-frame ones, dropping some. Here the sample spans around 2,000,000 clones, 85% to 95% being singletons. Material: naive CD4+ T cells sorted from blood. The subset: CD45RA+ positively selected. The receptors here all came from a man aged 18 to 30 in good health.

The V gene is TRBV5-1, the J gene TRBJ1-2; D gene ambiguous. V shed 0 bases and J shed 9 bases, with 18 bases lying between them. CDR3 length: 15 residues. Germline CDR1 reads SGHRS; CDR2 reads YFSETQ. CDR3 sequence reads: CASSLDFPGRYSYTF. The CDR3 DNA sequence: TGCGCCAGCAGCTTGGACTTCCCAGGCCGATATAGCTACACCTTC.

This clone was detected only a few times. CDR3 residues: CASTKTGGNTIYF. The CDR3 DNA follows: TGTGCCAGCACCAAAACGGGGGGAAACACCATATATTTT. The chain has TRBV5-6 and TRBJ1-3; the D is unclear. The length of the CDR3 is 13 residues. Per the germline V gene, CDR1 is SGHDT and CDR2 is YYEEEE. Trimming took off 6 bases at V and 4 bases at J, with 11 bases between the two ends.

V and J are TRBV28 and TRBJ2-1; D gene unclear. Germline V gene lookup returns CDR1 MDHEN and CDR2 SYDVKM. Trimming stripped 3 bases from V and 8 bases from J, with 5 bases between. The CDR3 covers 11 residues. The CDR3 DNA follows: TGTGCCAGCAGTTTTCGTGATGAGCAGTTCTTC. This encodes CASSFRDEQFF.

In regard to this clone: Its ends do not fully match the called genes, so a read error is possible. This chain joins TRBV7-7 and TRBJ1-5; D might be TRBD1 (5 bases). This CDR3 has 13 amino acids. The germline V gene encodes CDR1 SSHAT and CDR2 FNYEAQ (reference sequence). The CDR3 DNA is TGTGCTAGCAGCCTGGGGCCCGGACAGCCCCAGCATTTT. It codes for CASSLGPGQPQHF.

V is TRBV29-1 and J is TRBJ2-1; no reliable D call. Per germline, CDR1 SQVTM and CDR2 ANQGSEA. CDR3 size: 12 residues. Deletions cut 6 bases from V and 9 bases from J, with 15 bases between. This CDR3 reads CSVEALLPEQFF. CDR3 sequence (DNA): TGCAGCGTAGAGGCCCTACTCCCTGAGCAGTTCTTC.

The chain couples TRBV25-1 to TRBJ1-6; the D gene is possibly TRBD1 (5 bases). V was trimmed by 2 bases and J by 7 bases, leaving 15 bases between them. CDR3 size: 16 residues. CDR1 MGHDK and CDR2 SYGVNS come from the germline V gene. The CDR3 nucleotides are TGTGCCAGCAGTGAAGTCTCAGGGTTGGGGAATTCACCCCTCCACTTT. Translation gives CASSEVSGLGNSPLHF.

The chain recombines TRBV4-3 with TRBJ2-7; 8 bases line up with TRBD2. V dropped 0 bases and J dropped 4; count of bases not matched to a gene: 11. CDR3 length: 17 residues. Germline CDR1 LGHNA, CDR2 YSLEER. The CDR3 DNA reads TGCGCCAGCAGCCAAGACGTACGGGGGGGGACCGGTTACGAGCAGTACTTC. Protein product: CASSQDVRGGTGYEQYF.

The chain recombines TRBV27 with TRBJ2-7; 7 nucleotides align to TRBD1. The trim removed 2 bases at V and 0 bases at J, leaving 4 bases unmatched. The length of the CDR3 is 15 residues. Germline V gives CDR1 MNHEY, CDR2 SMNVEV (reference sequence). The CDR3 sequence is CASSLKQGPSYEQYF. The CDR3 region has the DNA TGTGCCAGCAGTTTAAAACAGGGGCCCTCCTACGAGCAGTACTTC.

The CDR3 DNA is TGCGCCAGCAGCTTGGCCCCAACAGCCGCCCTTAACTATGGCTACACCTTC. Protein product: CASSLAPTAALNYGYTF. This chain joins TRBV5-1 and TRBJ1-2; D call uncertain. V lost 0 bases to trimming and J lost 1 base, with 16 bases between them. CDR3 size: 17 residues. The germline V gene encodes CDR1 SGHRS and CDR2 YFSETQ.

The chain links TRBV11-2 to TRBJ1-1, with a weak D call TRBD1 (6 bases). This CDR3 region has 14 residues. Germline V gives CDR1 SGHAT, CDR2 FQNNGV. V lost 0 bases and J lost 4, with 9 bases in between. DNA for the CDR3: TGTGCCAGCAGCTTAGAAAGGGGGATCACTGAAGCTTTCTTT. The encoded protein is CASSLERGITEAFF.

The genes are TRBV5-4 and TRBJ2-1, with D possibly matching TRBD2 (6 bases). This CDR3 has 17 amino acids. CDR1 and CDR2 from the germline V gene are SGHNT and YYREEE (reference sequence). Trimming left V 0 bases short and J 0 bases short, with 13 bases between. CDR3 residues: CASSLEGTSSSYNEQFF. CDR3 DNA: TGTGCCAGCAGCTTGGAAGGGACTTCGAGCTCCTACAATGAGCAGTTCTTC.

This chain uses TRBV10-3 with TRBJ2-1; no clear D gene. The CDR3 loop spans 15 amino acids. CDR1 and CDR2 (germline): ENHRY, SYGVKD. V was trimmed by 4 bases and J by 2 bases, leaving 12 bases between them. CDR3 nucleotide sequence: TGTGCCATCAGTGGGCGCGGTGAAGCCTACAATGAGCAGTTCTTC. It translates to CAISGRGEAYNEQFF.

CDR3 DNA: TGTGCCAGTAGTATAGGGGGCAGGGGGCTTCAGCCCCAGCATTTT. As protein: CASSIGGRGLQPQHF. The chain has TRBV19 and TRBJ1-5; 8 bases agree with TRBD1. With V trimmed by 1 base and J by 6 bases, 5 bases remained unmatched. This CDR3 has 15 residues. Germline values: CDR1 LNHDA, CDR2 SQIVND (reference sequence).

This sequence joins TRBV4-2 and TRBJ2-7, with 9 bases matching TRBD2. Germline V gene lookup returns CDR1 LGHNA and CDR2 YNFKEQ. This CDR3 has 16 amino acids. J lost 3 bases, V lost 2 bases, and 8 bases had no gene match. As DNA, the CDR3 is TGTGCCAGCAGCCAACGCCGACTAGCGGCCGTCTACGAGCAGTACTTC. This gives the protein CASSQRRLAAVYEQYF.

The chain recombines TRBV10-3 with TRBJ1-3, with 7 nucleotides matching TRBD1. CDR1 and CDR2 (germline): ENHRY, SYGVKD. The V segment lost 6 bases and the J segment 0 bases; nucleotides outside the gene matches: 8. The CDR3 loop spans 16 amino acids. The CDR3 sequence: CAISGGQPSSGNTIYF. In DNA, the CDR3 is TGTGCCATCAGCGGGGGACAGCCAAGCTCTGGAAACACCATATATTTT.

In nucleotides, the CDR3 is TGTGCCAGCAGCCCAGGACAGTTGGGCTCCTACGAGCAGTACTTC. It codes for CASSPGQLGSYEQYF. This chain uses TRBV28 with TRBJ2-7; D is perhaps TRBD1 (6 bases). Trimming left V 6 bases short and J 0 bases short, with 15 bases between. Germline CDR1 and CDR2: MDHEN and SYDVKM. This CDR3 comprises 15 residues.

The gene calls are TRBV5-1 and TRBJ2-7, with 10 bases matching TRBD1. V trimming: 3 bases; J trimming: 4 bases; junction bases outside the gene matches: 16. Germline CDR1 is SGHRS and CDR2 is YFSETQ. This CDR3 is 18 amino acids long. CDR3 region: CASSSAPTGTGVSYEQYF. CDR3 coding DNA: TGCGCCAGCAGCTCGGCCCCAACCGGGACAGGGGTATCATACGAGCAGTACTTC.

The V call is TRBV5-1, the J call TRBJ2-3; D may correspond to TRBD1 or TRBD2 (9 bases each). From germline, CDR1 is SGHRS and CDR2 YFSETQ. This CDR3 spans 20 amino acids. Deletions cut 7 bases from V and 4 bases from J, with 34 bases between. DNA of the CDR3: TGCGCCAGCCTTACAAGACGGGACAGGGATGCGGGAGGGCCGGCAGATACGCAGTATTTT. It specifies CASLTRRDRDAGGPADTQYF.

The chain joins TRBV29-1 to TRBJ2-5, with D possibly TRBD2 on 6 matching bases. The CDR3 spans 13 residues. The V end was cut by 7 bases, the J end by 4 bases, with 16 bases between. CDR1 and CDR2 from the germline V gene are SQVTM and ANQGSEA. The CDR3 sequence is CSAGGGLTETQYF. The CDR3, as DNA: TGCAGCGCCGGTGGAGGGTTAACAGAGACCCAGTACTTC. Looking up the rest from reference TRBV29-1 and TRBJ2-5 gives the full variable domain: SAVISQKPSRDICQRGTSLTIQCQVDSQVTMMFWYRQQPGQSLTLIATANQGSEATYESGFVIDKFPISRPNLTFSTLTVSNMSPEDSSIYLCSAGGGLTETQYFGPGTRLLVL.

The chain uses TRBV25-1 and TRBJ2-3; D might be TRBD1 (7 bases). V was pared by 1 base and J by 4 bases, with 12 bases between. The CDR3 contains 15 residues. Germline assignment: CDR1 MGHDK and CDR2 SYGVNS. The CDR3 reads CASSEFGRGADTQYF. The CDR3 DNA is TGTGCCAGCAGTGAATTTGGCAGGGGGGCAGATACGCAGTATTTT.

V is TRBV7-8 and J is TRBJ2-3; 10 bases fit TRBD2. Germline lookup yields CDR1 SGHVS and CDR2 FQNEAQ. The CDR3 is made up of 18 amino acids. The V and J ends lost 0 bases and 0 bases, in that order; junction bases with no gene match: 6. CDR3 protein: CASSLASLAGASTDTQYF. CDR3 nucleotides: TGTGCCAGCAGCTTAGCCTCCCTAGCGGGGGCCAGCACAGATACGCAGTATTTT.